This T cell receptor beta chain appears in the sequencing data of a study of blood T cell repertoires in COVID-19. Data came from immunoSEQ multiplex PCR; TCRdb stores just in-frame clones and leaves some out. The data contain 150,000 to 200,000 clones, 80% of them singletons. The V and J ends lost 6 bases and 4 bases respectively, with 16 bases between them. CDR3 size: 14 residues. Germline V gene sequence: CDR1 SNHLY, CDR2 FYNNEI. The receptor's source is a man aged 60 to 69 who had been exposed to COVID-19. V and J are TRBV2 and TRBJ2-7, with D possibly matching TRBD2 (6 bases). The sequencing sample was made of PBMCs or T cells enriched from blood (not recorded which). This chain's CDR3 is CASRTHGGSYEQYF. In DNA, the CDR3 is TGTGCCAGCAGGACCCATGGGGGGTCGTACGAGCAGTACTTC.